The 16 T cell receptor beta chains in this list originate from one sample, sequenced in a study of Ad26.COV2.S vaccination and SARS-CoV-2 variants. TCRdb keeps only in-frame clones here, not all; method: immunoSEQ multiplex PCR. The table shows about 420,000 clones, with roughly 88% occurring only once. Stated treatment: roughly 19 received Ad26.COV2.S at low or high dose, single or two shots; a few received placebo; per-sample allocation not given. Each sample was drawn 63 days after the first injection (of vaccine or placebo). The sequences come from peripheral blood, collected in a trial of Ad26.COV2.S vaccine versus placebo. The receptor set was obtained from a person aged 18 to 59 who received the Ad26.COV2.S COVID-19 vaccine or a placebo.

The rearrangement uses TRBV7-2 and TRBJ2-1; a weak D match, TRBD2 (6 bases). This CDR3 contains 17 residues. Per the germline V gene, CDR1 is SGHTA and CDR2 is FQGNSA. V was clipped by 4 bases and J by 0 bases, with 16 bases between them. The CDR3 DNA is TGTGCCAGCAGCTCCCAAGGGACTTCGAGCTCCTACAATGAGCAGTTCTTC. As protein: CASSSQGTSSSYNEQFF. Full variable domain (remainder filled in from reference TRBV7-2 and TRBJ2-1): GAGVSQSPSNKVTEKGKDVELRCDPISGHTALYWYRQSLGQGLEFLIYFQGNSAPDKSGLPSDRFSAERTGGSVSTLTIQRTQQEDSAVYLCASSSQGTSSSYNEQFFGPGTRLTVL.

CDR3 bases: TGTGCCAGCAGCGACAGGGGGACCCAGTACTTC. This sequence encodes CASSDRGTQYF. This chain links TRBV11-2 with TRBJ2-5, with TRBD1 matching over 8 bases. Germline trimming cut 5 bases from V and 7 bases from J; bases unmatched to any gene: 0. The CDR3 contains 11 residues. Germline CDR1 is SGHAT and CDR2 is FQNNGV.

The CDR3 DNA sequence: TGTGCCAGTAGTTCACTTTTCAATCAGCCCCAGCATTTT. Residues: CASSSLFNQPQHF. The chain couples TRBV19 to TRBJ1-5; no clear D gene. The CDR3 spans 13 residues. Germline loops: CDR1 LNHDA, CDR2 SQIVND (reference sequence). V lost 5 bases and J 3 bases, leaving 8 bases between the germline ends.

Points on this clone: Additional DNA sequences in this sample encode the identical CDR3. The chain employs TRBV7-2 and TRBJ2-5, with D maybe TRBD2 (7 bases). The CDR3 spans 14 residues. Per the germline V gene, CDR1 is SGHTA and CDR2 is FQGNSA. V was shortened by 5 bases and J by 4 bases, with 14 bases between the two germline ends. The CDR3 nucleotides are TGTGCCAGCAGCCGCGGGGGCCGAAGAGAGACCCAGTACTTC. It encodes CASSRGGRRETQYF. The full variable domain, in which reference TRBV7-2 and TRBJ2-5 provide the parts outside the CDR3, is GAGVSQSPSNKVTEKGKDVELRCDPISGHTALYWYRQSLGQGLEFLIYFQGNSAPDKSGLPSDRFSAERTGGSVSTLTIQRTQQEDSAVYLCASSRGGRRETQYFGPGTRLLVL.

The CDR3 nucleotides read TGTGCCAGCAGCTCACTTGAAGAGCAGTTCTTC. Translating gives CASSSLEEQFF. The chain has TRBV28 and TRBJ2-1, with D uncertain. The V and J ends lost 6 bases and 10 bases respectively, with 10 bases between them. Germline values: CDR1 MDHEN, CDR2 SYDVKM. The CDR3 spans 11 residues.

The chain carries TRBV5-6 and TRBJ1-2; D possibly corresponds to TRBD1 (6 bases). V was pared by 0 bases and J by 4 bases, with 16 bases between. Germline CDR1 SGHDT, CDR2 YYEEEE. CDR3 length equals 16 residues. CDR3: CASSLARTGGGYGYTF. The CDR3 coding sequence is TGTGCCAGCAGCTTGGCGCGGACGGGAGGGGGCTATGGCTACACCTTC.

As to this clone: This same CDR3 is encoded by further DNA sequences in the sample. The CDR3 loop is CASSYSLAGVTDTQYF. In DNA form, the CDR3 reads TGTGCCAGCAGTTACTCTCTAGCGGGGGTCACAGATACGCAGTATTTT. The chain is built from TRBV6-2 or TRBV6-3 and TRBJ2-3, with 10 bases matching TRBD2. The length of the CDR3 is 16 residues. Germline CDR1 reads MNHEY; CDR2 reads SVGEGT. V gave up 0 bases and J gave up 2 bases; unmatched junction bases: 2.

The chain is built from TRBV9 and TRBJ1-6, with 8 bases lining up with TRBD1. The CDR3 has 14 amino acids. CDR1 is SGDLS, CDR2 YYNGEE, per germline. The junction had 2 bases not matched to a gene; V was cut back by 4 bases and J by 5 bases. CDR3 coding DNA: TGTGCCAGCAGCTTGGGACAGGATAATTCACCCCTCCACTTT. This gives the protein CASSLGQDNSPLHF. Combining the CDR3 with reference TRBV9 and TRBJ1-6 gives the whole variable domain DSGVTQTPKHLITATGQRVTLRCSPRSGDLSVYWYQQSLDQGLQFLIQYYNGEERAKGNILERFSAQQFPDLHSELNLSSLELGDSALYFCASSLGQDNSPLHFGNGTRLTVT.

V is TRBV4-3 and J is TRBJ2-7, with 7 bases aligning to TRBD1. Looked up from germline, CDR1 is LGHNA and CDR2 is YSLEER. CDR3 length equals 15 residues. V trimming: 4 bases; J trimming: 0 bases; junction bases outside the gene matches: 6. The CDR3 region is CASSPRDSTSYEQYF. Written as DNA, the CDR3 is TGCGCCAGCAGCCCCCGGGACAGTACCTCCTACGAGCAGTACTTC.

The CDR3 sequence: CASSQQFSNQPQHF. As DNA, the CDR3 is TGCGCCAGCAGCCAACAGTTTAGCAATCAGCCCCAGCATTTT. The V and J genes are TRBV4-1 and TRBJ1-5, with D hard to call. The germline gives CDR1 MGHRA, CDR2 YSYEKL. This CDR3 is 14 amino acids long. V lost 2 bases and J 0 bases, leaving 5 bases between the germline ends.

This rearrangement joins TRBV4-2 to TRBJ1-2; 11 bases map to TRBD1. J lost 3 bases, V lost 2 bases, and 8 bases had no gene match. The CDR3 totals 17 residues. Germline V gene sequence: CDR1 LGHNA, CDR2 YNFKEQ. The CDR3, as DNA: TGTGCCAGCAGCCAACCGGACAGGGGGCCACGATACTATGGCTACACCTTC. Translated, it gives CASSQPDRGPRYYGYTF.

In its sample, this clone was seen a few times. The chain uses TRBV27 and TRBJ2-7; D call uncertain. The CDR3 has 13 amino acids. Germline values: CDR1 MNHEY, CDR2 SMNVEV (reference sequence). The V end was cut by 5 bases, the J end by 2 bases, with 10 bases between. CDR3 in amino acids: CASSPWAAYEQYF. In DNA, the CDR3 is TGTGCCAGCAGTCCCTGGGCGGCCTACGAGCAGTACTTC.

CDR3 residues: CAGWTGGDGYTF. The CDR3 DNA is TGTGCCGGATGGACAGGGGGCGATGGCTACACCTTC. The chain uses TRBV19 and TRBJ1-2, with TRBD1 matching 11 bases. There are 12 residues in the CDR3. The trim removed 11 bases at V and 6 bases at J, leaving 5 bases unmatched. The V gene's germline CDR1 is LNHDA and CDR2 SQIVND (reference sequence).

This chain connects TRBV6-1 to TRBJ2-5, with TRBD1 identical over 9 bases. The CDR3 is 16 residues long. The V and J ends lost 3 bases and 5 bases, in that order; junction bases with no gene match: 10. Germline values: CDR1 MNHNS, CDR2 SASEGT. The CDR3 coding sequence is TGTGCCAGCAGTGATCTCCGGGACAGGGTTCGGGAGACCCAGTACTTC. This gives the protein CASSDLRDRVRETQYF.

The V and J genes are TRBV6-5 and TRBJ2-4; 9 positions match TRBD1. CDR3 size: 14 residues. V trimming: 5 bases; J trimming: 8 bases; junction bases outside the gene matches: 7. CDR1 and CDR2 (germline): MNHEY, SVGAGI. CDR3: CASSPDRGVDIQYF. CDR3 DNA: TGTGCCAGCAGTCCCGACAGGGGGGTGGACATTCAGTACTTC.

This clone was recorded only once. This chain links TRBV5-5 with TRBJ2-2; weak D call: TRBD1 (5 bases). The germline V and J ends were trimmed by 0 bases and 5 bases, with 11 bases remaining between them. The CDR3 spans 15 residues. CDR1 is SGHKS and CDR2 is YYEKEE in the germline V gene (reference sequence). The CDR3 loop is CASSLVPQGTGELFF. CDR3 bases: TGTGCCAGCAGCTTGGTCCCGCAGGGTACCGGGGAGCTGTTTTTT.